Listed here are 10 T cell receptor beta chains from one sample, sequenced in a study of molecular identifiers for immune sequencing clone quantification. TCRdb used MiXCR to reprocess the PCR reads, holding one entry per CDR3 protein. The repertoire includes 550,000 to 750,000 distinct CDR3 sequences, just under 20% of them detected once, and approximately 0.9% sits in the top ten. Sequenced sample: naive CD8+ T cells from blood, with Jurkat cell RNA spiked in. Regarding subset: FACS-sorted CD8+CD4-CCR7+CD45RA+ naive T cells. These receptors were collected from a human donor in good health. Some libraries in this study had Jurkat cell RNA spiked in.

Remarks on this clonotype: The junction differs from germline at one of its ends, possibly a read error. The V gene is TRBV7-6, the J gene TRBJ2-3; D may be TRBD2 (5 bases). The V gene's germline CDR1 is SGHVS and CDR2 FNYEAQ. The CDR3 runs to 13 residues. DNA of the CDR3: TGTGCCAGCAGCTTGGCTAGCACAGATACGCGGTATTTT. Translating gives CASSLASTDTRYF.

This clonotype was seen at least ten times. J is TRBJ2-3 and V is TRBV11-2; 11 bases line up with TRBD2. CDR1 and CDR2 (germline): SGHAT, FQNNGV. V gave up 1 base and J gave up 3 bases; unmatched junction bases: 6. This CDR3 is built from 17 residues. Here the CDR3 DNA reads TGTGCCAGCAGCTTAGGAACTAGCGGGGGAAGGACAGATACGCAGTATTTT. Its translation: CASSLGTSGGRTDTQYF. The full variable domain, completed using reference TRBV11-2 and TRBJ2-3, is EAGVAQSPRYKIIEKRQSVAFWCNPISGHATLYWYQQILGQGPKLLIQFQNNGVVDDSQLPKDRFSAERLKGVDSTLKIQPAKLEDSAVYLCASSLGTSGGRTDTQYFGPGTRLTVL.

The V call is TRBV20-1, the J call TRBJ2-1; D might be TRBD1 or TRBD2, each matching 5 bases. The CDR3 loop spans 20 amino acids. Trimming pared 3 bases from V and 0 bases from J, leaving 27 bases between. In germline, CDR1 is DFQATT, CDR2 SNEGSKA (reference sequence). Here the CDR3 reads CSARDINEPSKAVSYNEQFF. The CDR3 DNA reads as TGCAGTGCTAGGGACATAAACGAACCTAGCAAAGCGGTCTCCTACAATGAGCAGTTCTTC.

This clonotype was detected ten times or more. This sequence joins TRBV4-3 and TRBJ2-3; D is perhaps TRBD2 (6 bases). V was trimmed by 0 bases and J by 1 base, leaving 14 bases between them. CDR3 length: 17 residues. CDR1 and CDR2 (germline): LGHNA, YSLEER. CDR3 loop: CASSQDSTGVGTDTQYF. CDR3 nucleotides: TGCGCCAGCAGCCAAGATTCTACGGGAGTAGGCACAGATACGCAGTATTTT.

The gene calls are TRBV19 and TRBJ1-4, with D maybe TRBD1 (6 bases). The germline V gene has CDR1 LNHDA and CDR2 SQIVND (reference sequence). The CDR3 has 16 residues. Trimming cost V 1 base and J 5 bases, with 14 bases left between them. CDR3 sequence reads: CASSIVQDRHNEKLFF. The DNA for the CDR3 is TGTGCCAGTAGTATAGTGCAAGACAGGCACAATGAAAAACTGTTTTTT.

This chain joins TRBV3-1 and TRBJ2-7; 7 bases are shared with TRBD1. This CDR3 contains 15 residues. Germline-derived CDR1 and CDR2 are LGHDT and YNNKEL (reference sequence). Trimming cost V 4 bases and J 0 bases; bases outside gene matches: 6. The CDR3 spells CASSRGTVSSYEQYF. CDR3 nucleotides: TGTGCCAGCAGCCGAGGGACAGTGAGCTCCTACGAGCAGTACTTC.

This clonotype was counted many times. The chain recombines TRBV27 with TRBJ2-1; TRBD2 aligns across 11 bases. The CDR3 has 16 residues. Looked up from germline, CDR1 is MNHEY and CDR2 is SMNVEV (reference sequence). After removal of 3 bases from V and 1 base from J, the junction contained 2 bases not matched to a gene. Written as DNA, the CDR3 is TGTGCCAGCAGTTTGACTAGCGGGACTTCCTACAATGAGCAGTTCTTC. Its protein product is CASSLTSGTSYNEQFF.

The chain recombines TRBV4-3 with TRBJ2-1, with 8 bases identical to TRBD1. V trimming: 5 bases; J trimming: 1 base; junction bases outside the gene matches: 1. This CDR3 region has 14 residues. CDR1 is LGHNA, CDR2 YSLEER, per germline. CDR3 nucleotide sequence: TGCGCCAGCAGCGGGACAGGATCCTACAATGAGCAGTTCTTC. It encodes CASSGTGSYNEQFF.

This clonotype was seen repeatedly, ten times or more. This chain uses TRBV24-1 with TRBJ1-2; 8 bases fit TRBD1. V lost 9 bases to trimming and J lost 5 bases; unmatched junction nucleotides: 13. Germline CDR1 is KGHDR and CDR2 is SFDVKD. The CDR3 covers 15 residues. CDR3: CATLPGRDRYYGYTF. CDR3 DNA: TGTGCCACCCTACCGGGGCGGGACAGGTATTATGGCTACACCTTC.

This clonotype was observed a few times. The V call is TRBV12-3 or TRBV12-4, the J call TRBJ2-1; 9 bases are a match to TRBD2. V dropped 1 base and J dropped 10; count of bases not matched to a gene: 2. The CDR3 loop spans 13 amino acids. CDR3 residues: CASSLGLAEEQFF. DNA of the CDR3: TGTGCCAGCAGTTTAGGACTAGCGGAAGAGCAGTTCTTC.